What follows are 20 T cell receptor beta chains derived from one specimen sequenced in a study of cytomegalovirus exposure and HLA in healthy donors. The PCR ran on 60 Vbeta and 13 Jbeta primers. Some clones are missing from TCRdb's copy, which holds only in-frame ones; the method was immunoSEQ multiplex PCR. The sample includes roughly 130,000 clones, around three quarters of them seen just once. Sequencing was performed on PBMCs. Receptor source: a man aged 35 to 55 in good health and CMV-seronegative.

V gene TRBV19 combines with J gene TRBJ1-5; D unclear. Germline-derived CDR1 and CDR2 are LNHDA and SQIVND (reference sequence). The CDR3 has 13 residues. The V and J ends lost 5 bases and 4 bases respectively, with 9 bases between them. The chain's CDR3 is CASSQTENQPQHF. The DNA of the CDR3 is TGTGCCAGTAGTCAAACAGAGAATCAGCCCCAGCATTTT.

The chain recombines TRBV4-2 with TRBJ2-7, with TRBD1 as a possible D gene (5 bases). Per germline, CDR1 LGHNA and CDR2 YNFKEQ. Trimming stripped 0 bases from V and 2 bases from J, with 11 bases between. The CDR3 sequence is 15 residues long. The CDR3 DNA reads TGTGCCAGCAGCCAAGAGTCAGGGATGACCTACGAGCAGTACTTC. This sequence encodes CASSQESGMTYEQYF.

This clone was detected a few times. The gene calls are TRBV7-2 and TRBJ2-2; D is undetermined. Germline CDR1 reads SGHTA; CDR2 reads FQGNSA. V was shortened by 1 base and J by 3 bases, with 9 bases between the two germline ends. This CDR3 contains 15 residues. The CDR3 protein is CASSLVLADTGELFF. CDR3 nucleotide sequence: TGTGCCAGCAGCTTAGTTTTGGCGGACACCGGGGAGCTGTTTTTT. Complete variable domain (other parts from reference TRBV7-2 and TRBJ2-2): GAGVSQSPSNKVTEKGKDVELRCDPISGHTALYWYRQSLGQGLEFLIYFQGNSAPDKSGLPSDRFSAERTGGSVSTLTIQRTQQEDSAVYLCASSLVLADTGELFFGEGSRLTVL.

This clone was counted between two and nine times. The chain carries TRBV2 and TRBJ2-7; 9 bases match TRBD2. Unmatched junction bases numbered 9, after V lost 6 bases and J lost 0 bases. Germline V gene sequence: CDR1 SNHLY, CDR2 FYNNEI. This CDR3 spans 16 amino acids. The CDR3 nucleotides read TGTGCCAGCAGGACACCGACTAGCGGCCTCTCCTACGAGCAGTACTTC. Encoded protein: CASRTPTSGLSYEQYF.

Turning to this clone: Other DNA sequences within the sample encode an identical CDR3. V gene TRBV28 combines with J gene TRBJ2-5, with TRBD2 matching 9 bases. V shed 4 bases and J 5 bases; nucleotides not matched to a gene: 8. Germline V CDR1 and CDR2: MDHEN, SYDVKM. The CDR3 covers 15 residues. This chain's CDR3 is CASSSSGEGRETQYF. For the CDR3, the DNA is TGTGCCAGCAGTTCTAGCGGGGAGGGGAGGGAGACCCAGTACTTC.

The chain has TRBV27 and TRBJ2-5, with TRBD2 identical over 7 bases. The J call is in doubt because the DNA end fits TRBJ2-7 better. Germline CDR1 MNHEY, CDR2 SMNVEV (reference sequence). The CDR3 is 13 residues long. The DNA for the CDR3 is TGTGCCAGCAGTTTAGGGAGGGACTACGAGCAGTACTTC. It yields the protein CASSLGRDYEQYF.

The chain joins TRBV7-6 to TRBJ2-5, with unresolved D. Between the trimmed V and J ends, which lost 2 bases and 11 bases, there was a span of 15 bases. The CDR3 sequence is 13 residues long. CDR1 and CDR2 (germline): SGHVS, FNYEAQ. CDR3 sequence (DNA): TGTGCCAGCAGCTTAAGCGAAATGCTGGAGCAGTACTTC. Its translation: CASSLSEMLEQYF.

About this clone itself: At one boundary the junction diverges from the germline segment, which might be a read error. The chain joins TRBV30 to TRBJ2-7; 9 positions match TRBD1. Germline CDR1 GTSNPN, CDR2 SVGIG (reference sequence). The CDR3 has 14 amino acids. This chain's CDR3 is CARSAGTGSYEQYF. The DNA of the CDR3 is TGTGCCCGGAGTGCCGGGACAGGGTCCTACGAGCAGTACTTC.

The sample holds one count of this clone. The gene calls are TRBV6-1 and TRBJ2-5; TRBD1 aligns across 11 bases. V was clipped by 7 bases and J by 5 bases; unmatched bases: 6. From germline, CDR1 is MNHNS and CDR2 SASEGT. This CDR3 is built from 14 residues. CDR3 sequence: CASKGGQGVETQYF. CDR3 sequence (DNA): TGTGCCAGCAAGGGGGGACAGGGGGTTGAGACCCAGTACTTC.

The chain has TRBV4-1 and TRBJ2-3, with D tentatively TRBD2 (6 bases). The CDR3 is made up of 15 amino acids. CDR1 is MGHRA, CDR2 YSYEKL, per germline. The V end lost 1 base, the J end lost 0 bases, and 8 bases lay between the germline ends. CDR3 amino acids: CASSQGGASTDTQYF. The CDR3 DNA sequence: TGCGCCAGCAGCCAAGGCGGGGCAAGCACAGATACGCAGTATTTT.

J is TRBJ2-5 and V is TRBV28; the D gene is possibly TRBD1 (6 bases). Deletions cut 5 bases from V and 5 bases from J, with 24 bases between. CDR1 is MDHEN and CDR2 is SYDVKM in the germline V gene. This CDR3 region has 17 residues. Written as DNA, the CDR3 is TGTGCCAGCAGTCCCGTCCCGGGTAGGGGGAGCCAGGAGACCCAGTACTTC. Translation gives CASSPVPGRGSQETQYF.

The gene calls are TRBV19 and TRBJ1-6, with D possibly matching TRBD1 (5 bases). Germline CDR1 reads LNHDA; CDR2 reads SQIVND (reference sequence). Trimming pared 7 bases from V and 7 bases from J, leaving 17 bases between. The CDR3 runs to 15 residues. The CDR3 loop is CASTTTQQGNSPLHF. The CDR3 region has the DNA TGTGCCAGTACCACCACCCAGCAGGGAAATTCACCCCTCCACTTT.

The chain uses TRBV18 and TRBJ2-7, with a weak D call TRBD1 (6 bases). This CDR3 comprises 15 residues. CDR1 is KGHSH and CDR2 is LQKENI in the germline V gene. V was cut by 6 bases and J by 6 bases, with 21 bases left in between. DNA for the CDR3: TGTGCCAGCTCCCTCTGGGGGCGTACAACGAGCGAGCAGTACTTC. The encoded protein is CASSLWGRTTSEQYF.

The chain employs TRBV10-3 and TRBJ2-3; 11 bases are a match to TRBD1. CDR3 length: 15 residues. Unmatched junction bases numbered 1, after V lost 2 bases and J lost 3 bases. Germline V gene data show CDR1 as ENHRY and CDR2 as SYGVKD. As DNA, the CDR3 is TGTGCCATCAGTGAGGGACAGGGGGCAACAGATACGCAGTATTTT. Translated: CAISEGQGATDTQYF.

The chain joins TRBV12-2 to TRBJ1-1. TRBV12-2 is tagged as a pseudogene. The CDR3 sequence is 16 residues long. In DNA, the CDR3 is TGTGCAAGTCGCTTAGCGGTACGGGTTACGAACACTGAAGCTTTCTTT. As protein: CASRLAVRVTNTEAFF.

The chain has TRBV11-1 and TRBJ1-1; D might be TRBD1 (5 bases). V dropped 3 bases and J dropped 10 bases, with 9 bases sitting between them. This CDR3 is built from 11 residues. Germline assignment: CDR1 SGHAT and CDR2 FQDESV (reference sequence). For the CDR3, the DNA is TGTGCCAGCAGCTTCCCCCAGGGAGCTTTCTTT. Its translation: CASSFPQGAFF.

The chain uses TRBV28 and TRBJ1-2; D is unclear. Germline CDR1 MDHEN, CDR2 SYDVKM. The CDR3 loop spans 12 amino acids. V lost 6 bases and J 8 bases, leaving 13 bases between the germline ends. The CDR3 DNA reads as TGTGCCAGCAGAGAGGGAATGTGGGGCTACACCTTC. Its protein product is CASREGMWGYTF.

The rearrangement links TRBV27 to TRBJ1-5, with a possible D match to TRBD1 (5 bases). The V end was cut by 1 base, the J end by 2 bases, with 6 bases between. The CDR3 is 14 amino acids. Per germline, CDR1 MNHEY and CDR2 SMNVEV (reference sequence). This CDR3 reads CASSLWGGNQPQHF. The CDR3 DNA reads as TGTGCCAGCAGTTTATGGGGGGGCAATCAGCCCCAGCATTTT.

V is TRBV30 and J is TRBJ2-2, with 10 bases that match TRBD1. Germline V gene data show CDR1 as GTSNPN and CDR2 as SVGIG (reference sequence). The CDR3 has 17 residues. V trimming: 2 bases; J trimming: 1 base; junction bases outside the gene matches: 7. As DNA, the CDR3 is TGTGCCTGGAGTAGACAGGGGGCAAATGGGAACACCGGGGAGCTGTTTTTT. It is translated as CAWSRQGANGNTGELFF.

The V and J genes are TRBV6-1 and TRBJ2-4, with 11 bases that match TRBD2. The CDR3 is 13 residues long. Germline assignment: CDR1 MNHNS and CDR2 SASEGT. The ends lost 3 bases at V and 14 bases at J; junction bases unmatched: 6. DNA for the CDR3: TGTGCCAGCAGTGACCTAGCGGGAGGTCCCAAGTACTTC. Translation gives CASSDLAGGPKYF.